The rows below give T cell receptor beta chains drawn from one sample of a study of post-analysis software for immune sequencing data. TCRdb reanalysed the PCR reads using MiXCR and keeps one entry per CDR3 protein. The sample gives roughly 800,000 distinct CDR3 sequences, around 27% of which show up once; 0.55% to 0.65% is in the top ten. Sequencing input: blood. The receptors come from a girl aged 10-17 years with multiple sclerosis. The CDR3 runs from the conserved cysteine through the conserved F or W. A D gene is named only where the DNA matches it firmly. Rows give clone size only sometimes, using once, few, many, or a class for an expanded clone.

v_gene	j_gene	d_gene	abundance	CDR3aa	CDR3nt
TRBV18	TRBJ2-7	NA	few	CASSPGPNYEQYF	TGTGCCAGCTCACCGGGACCGAACTACGAGCAGTACTTC
TRBV9	TRBJ2-3	NA	NA	CASSVAGVGADTQYF	TGTGCCAGCAGCGTAGCGGGAGTAGGCGCAGATACGCAGTATTTT
TRBV7-2	TRBJ2-7	NA	NA	CASSFSAPGYEQYF	TGTGCCAGCAGCTTTTCCGCCCCAGGCTACGAGCAGTACTTC
TRBV2	TRBJ1-2	NA	NA	CASKGDGLGGYTF	TGTGCCAGCAAAGGGGACGGTCTCGGAGGCTACACCTTC
TRBV29-1	TRBJ2-4	NA	few	CSAQGGKNIQYF	TGCAGCGCCCAGGGGGGCAAAAACATTCAGTACTTC
TRBV28	TRBJ1-2	NA	NA	CASIRPDGPLGYTF	TGTGCCAGCATCAGACCGGACGGCCCGTTGGGCTACACCTTC
TRBV12-3/TRBV12-4	TRBJ2-1	TRBD2	NA	CASSVAGGNNEQFF	TGTGCCAGCAGCGTAGCGGGGGGGAACAATGAGCAGTTCTTC
TRBV10-3	TRBJ2-1	NA	NA	CAIRDRPVEKQFF	TGTGCCATCAGGGACAGACCGGTGGAAAAGCAGTTCTTC
TRBV9	TRBJ2-7	TRBD2	few	CASSGSSGNDEQYF	TGTGCCAGCAGCGGATCTAGCGGGAACGACGAGCAGTACTTC
TRBV7-2	TRBJ2-5	TRBD1	NA	CATRQGALEQYF	TGTGCCACGCGACAGGGGGCATTGGAGCAGTACTTC
TRBV20-1	TRBJ1-4	NA	few	CSARGLGQGEKLFF	TGCAGTGCTAGGGGATTGGGGCAGGGGGAAAAACTGTTTTTT
TRBV12-3/TRBV12-4	TRBJ1-3	NA	NA	CASRGLGDSGNTIYF	TGTGCCAGCAGGGGACTGGGGGACTCTGGAAACACCATATATTTT
TRBV5-1	TRBJ1-1	NA	NA	CASQTTHPGTEAFF	TGCGCCAGTCAGACAACCCACCCGGGCACTGAAGCTTTCTTT
TRBV20-1	TRBJ2-3	NA	few	CSANGWEDTQYF	TGCAGTGCTAATGGGTGGGAGGATACGCAGTATTTT
TRBV28	TRBJ2-1	NA	NA	CASSYRARDEQFF	TGTGCCAGCAGCTACCGGGCGAGGGATGAGCAGTTCTTC
TRBV12-3/TRBV12-4	TRBJ2-2	NA	NA	CASSFSWAGELFF	TGTGCCAGCAGTTTCTCGTGGGCCGGGGAGCTGTTTTTT
TRBV4-3	TRBJ2-4	TRBD1	few	CASRHRGENIQYF	TGCGCCAGCAGGCACAGGGGTGAAAACATTCAGTACTTC
TRBV29-1	TRBJ2-7	TRBD2	NA	CSVLGGTSASYEQYF	TGCAGCGTGCTAGGAGGGACTAGCGCCTCCTACGAGCAGTACTTC
TRBV29-1	TRBJ1-2	NA	NA	CSVEEGEVGYTF	TGCAGCGTTGAAGAGGGGGAGGTTGGCTACACCTTC
TRBV20-1	TRBJ2-3	TRBD2	NA	CSASLAGATDTQYF	TGCAGTGCTAGCCTAGCGGGAGCCACAGATACGCAGTATTTT
TRBV6-6	TRBJ1-2	NA	NA	CASSYSEEGYGYTF	TGTGCCAGCAGTTACTCCGAGGAGGGGTATGGCTACACCTTC
TRBV7-2	TRBJ2-5	NA	NA	CASSLQGSSEETQYF	TGTGCCAGCAGCTTACAGGGGTCTAGTGAAGAGACCCAGTACTTC
TRBV20-1	TRBJ2-7	TRBD1	NA	CSSGGQVLDEQYF	TGCAGCTCTGGGGGACAGGTCCTTGACGAGCAGTACTTC
TRBV14	TRBJ2-5	NA	NA	CASSPFYRETQYF	TGTGCCAGCAGCCCATTTTATCGAGAGACCCAGTACTTC
TRBV6-5	TRBJ2-3	NA	few	CASGGVSDTQYF	TGTGCCAGCGGTGGGGTCTCTGATACGCAGTATTTT
TRBV6-2/TRBV6-3	TRBJ2-2	NA	NA	CASSPWSPNTGELFF	TGTGCCAGCAGTCCCTGGTCCCCGAACACCGGGGAGCTGTTTTTT
TRBV11-2	TRBJ2-1	NA	NA	CASSSLGGAVYNEQFF	TGTGCCAGCAGCTCCCTAGGGGGGGCAGTCTACAATGAGCAGTTCTTC
TRBV12-3/TRBV12-4	TRBJ1-1	NA	few	CASSLERATEAFF	TGTGCCAGCAGTCTCGAGAGGGCGACTGAAGCTTTCTTT
TRBV5-5	TRBJ2-7	NA	many	CASSLLGSSYEQYF	TGTGCCAGCAGCCTTCTCGGGAGCTCCTACGAGCAGTACTTC
TRBV4-3	TRBJ2-1	TRBD2	once	CARSRRLAGPSYNEQFF	TGCGCCAGAAGCCGCAGACTAGCGGGACCCTCCTACAATGAGCAGTTCTTC
TRBV20-1	TRBJ2-1	NA	few	CSARGGAASSYNEQFF	TGCAGTGCCAGGGGGGGAGCCGCTAGCTCCTACAATGAGCAGTTCTTC
TRBV20-1	TRBJ2-1	TRBD1	NA	CSAPRQGAGNEQFF	TGCAGTGCTCCAAGACAGGGCGCGGGCAATGAGCAGTTCTTC
TRBV28	TRBJ2-1	NA	NA	CASSPLSGATYNEQFF	TGTGCCAGCAGTCCTTTGTCGGGAGCCACCTACAATGAGCAGTTCTTC
TRBV5-1	TRBJ2-7	NA	NA	CASSFDPTPSEQYF	TGCGCCAGCAGCTTTGACCCGACGCCTTCCGAGCAGTACTTC
TRBV7-2	TRBJ2-5	NA	NA	CASSLARDVSETQYF	TGTGCCAGCAGCTTAGCCCGGGACGTGAGCGAGACCCAGTACTTC
TRBV7-2	TRBJ1-6	NA	NA	CASSRLGVYNSPLHF	TGTGCCAGCAGCCGACTCGGGGTATATAATTCACCCCTCCACTTT
TRBV6-5	TRBJ2-7	NA	few	CASSYSGDYSYEQYF	TGTGCCAGCAGTTACTCGGGTGATTACTCCTACGAGCAGTACTTC
TRBV7-2	TRBJ2-7	NA	few	CASSLVGHNYEQYF	TGTGCCAGCAGCTTAGTGGGACACAACTACGAGCAGTACTTC
TRBV28	TRBJ2-3	TRBD2	NA	CASRDSGGYIDTQYF	TGTGCCAGCAGGGACTCGGGGGGATACATAGATACGCAGTATTTT
TRBV29-1	TRBJ2-1	TRBD1	many	CSVVSQGAGEQFF	TGCAGCGTTGTAAGCCAGGGGGCAGGTGAGCAGTTCTTC
TRBV2	TRBJ2-5	NA	many	CASRGTPQETQYF	TGTGCCAGCAGAGGGACACCACAAGAGACCCAGTACTTC